These 3 T cell receptor beta chains were all obtained from the same sample, sequenced in a study of PD-1 blockade in mismatch repair-deficient tumors. TCRdb's copy holds only in-frame clones and misses some; the assay was immunoSEQ multiplex PCR. The table lists about 110,000 clones, 60% to 85% of them singletons. The sequencing used peripheral blood, collected approximately 64 weeks after starting pembrolizumab. All receptors come from an adult with mismatch repair-deficient cancer.

A single count supports this clone. This sequence joins TRBV11-3 and TRBJ2-2; D is possibly TRBD1 (6 bases). Germline V gives CDR1 SGHNT, CDR2 YENEEA. The V end was cut by 1 base, the J end by 4 bases, with 10 bases between. The CDR3 contains 15 residues. CDR3 DNA: TGTGCCAGCAGCTTAGGACAGGTCGCCACCGGGGAGCTGTTTTTT. This codes for CASSLGQVATGELFF.

CDR3 loop: CASSYPGGGTDTQYF. As DNA, the CDR3 is TGTGCCAGCAGTTATCCTGGGGGTGGCACAGATACGCAGTATTTT. This rearrangement joins TRBV6-5 to TRBJ2-3; D is possibly TRBD1 or TRBD2 (5 bases each). V lost 3 bases to trimming and J lost 1 base, with 11 bases between them. Looked up from germline, CDR1 is MNHEY and CDR2 is SVGAGI. The CDR3 extends over 15 amino acids.

The V call is TRBV11-2, the J call TRBJ2-7, with D uncertain. This CDR3 has 12 residues. The V and J ends lost 3 bases and 0 bases respectively, with 3 bases between them. Looked up from germline, CDR1 is SGHAT and CDR2 is FQNNGV. CDR3: CASSLTSYEQYF. CDR3 DNA: TGTGCCAGCAGCTTGACCTCCTACGAGCAGTACTTC.